This TCR beta chain originates from a study of Graves' ophthalmopathy and Graves' hyperthyroidism. Using RNA transcripts, the TCR beta CDR3 regions were amplified. RT-PCR with HTBI primers came first, then second-round multiplex PCR. TCRdb called the multiplex PCR reads again in MiXCR, with one record for every CDR3 protein. This sample has about 48,000 distinct CDR3 sequences, with less than 65% found just once. Germline-derived CDR1 and CDR2 are SGHAT and FQNNGV. This CDR3 is 13 amino acids long. V was pared by 5 bases and J by 6 bases, with 11 bases between. In its sample, this clonotype was seen a few times.

V and J are TRBV11-2 and TRBJ1-5; D unclear. The sequence came from an adult man with Graves' ophthalmopathy. Sequencing input: peripheral blood. For the CDR3, the DNA is TGTGCCAGCAGCAGAAGGGCGGGTCAGCCCCAGCATTTT. As protein: CASSRRAGQPQHF.